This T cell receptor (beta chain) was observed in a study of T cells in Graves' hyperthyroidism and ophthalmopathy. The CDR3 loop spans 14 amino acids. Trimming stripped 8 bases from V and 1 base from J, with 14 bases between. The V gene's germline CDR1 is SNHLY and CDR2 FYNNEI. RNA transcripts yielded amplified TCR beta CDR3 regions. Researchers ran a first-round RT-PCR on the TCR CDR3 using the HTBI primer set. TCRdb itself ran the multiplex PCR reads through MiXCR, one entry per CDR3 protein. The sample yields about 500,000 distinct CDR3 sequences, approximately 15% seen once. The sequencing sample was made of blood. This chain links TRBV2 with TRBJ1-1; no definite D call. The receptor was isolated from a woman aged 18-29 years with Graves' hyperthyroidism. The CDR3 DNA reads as TGTGCCAGCCGACGGGGAGAAGGGAACACTGAAGCTTTCTTT. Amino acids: CASRRGEGNTEAFF.